The 18 T cell receptor beta chains reported below all come from one sample, sequenced in a study of CD8+ T cells in alopecia areata. TCR sequencing used cDNA made by reverse transcription of extracted RNA. Produced via immunoSEQ multiplex PCR; TCRdb's table is partial and in-frame only. The top ten hold approximately 1.3% of the sample, which has 150,000 to 200,000 clones, about 65% seen once. The treatment denotes: oral pan-JAK inhibitor, 5-10 mg twice daily. The starting material was CD4+ T cells sorted from blood, obtained at approximately week 50, from a patient treated with tofacitinib. All receptors derive from a human donor with alopecia areata.

This chain links TRBV29-1 with TRBJ2-7; 7 nucleotides align to TRBD1. Germline V gene sequence: CDR1 SQVTM, CDR2 ANQGSEA. This CDR3 contains 14 residues. The V gene end was trimmed by 4 bases and the J gene end by 7 bases; junction bases not matched to a gene: 13. CDR3 sequence reads: CSVVHNGQVVEQYF. The CDR3 bases are TGCAGCGTTGTCCATAACGGACAGGTTGTGGAGCAGTACTTC.

This rearrangement joins TRBV29-1 to TRBJ1-1; D uncertain. The CDR3 consists of 11 residues. The germline gives CDR1 SQVTM, CDR2 ANQGSEA. Between the trimmed V and J ends, which lost 4 bases and 5 bases, there was a span of 8 bases. The CDR3 coding sequence is TGCAGCGTTGTTGTTTTGACTGAAGCTTTCTTT. Translating gives CSVVVLTEAFF.

This clone was picked up one time. The chain is built from TRBV7-2 and TRBJ2-2, with a possible D match to TRBD2 (5 bases). Germline CDR1 SGHTA, CDR2 FQGNSA. The V and J ends lost 5 bases and 8 bases respectively, with 21 bases between them. The CDR3 runs to 16 residues. CDR3 protein: CASSPNGVSGGGELFF. The DNA for the CDR3 is TGTGCCAGCAGCCCCAATGGGGTTTCTGGCGGGGGGGAGCTGTTTTTT. Drawing the rest from reference TRBV7-2 and TRBJ2-2, the complete variable domain is GAGVSQSPSNKVTEKGKDVELRCDPISGHTALYWYRQSLGQGLEFLIYFQGNSAPDKSGLPSDRFSAERTGGSVSTLTIQRTQQEDSAVYLCASSPNGVSGGGELFFGEGSRLTVL.

Only one count was recorded for this clone. The chain employs TRBV29-1 and TRBJ2-5; D uncertain. The CDR3 spans 12 residues. From germline, CDR1 is SQVTM and CDR2 ANQGSEA. The V and J ends lost 4 bases and 2 bases respectively, with 8 bases between them. In DNA form, the CDR3 reads TGCAGCGTTGGGCGGAGACAAGAGACCCAGTACTTC. Amino acid sequence: CSVGRRQETQYF.

J is TRBJ2-5 and V is TRBV5-5, with D possibly matching TRBD2 (7 bases). Germline CDR1 is SGHKS and CDR2 is YYEKEE (reference sequence). The CDR3 totals 14 residues. V was clipped by 6 bases and J by 3 bases, with 15 bases between them. As DNA, the CDR3 is TGTGCCAGCAACTGGGAGGGGGGAGAAGAGACCCAGTACTTC. Its translation: CASNWEGGEETQYF.

Only a few counts were recorded for this clone. V and J are TRBV29-1 and TRBJ2-3; 8 positions match TRBD1. The CDR3 consists of 12 residues. CDR1 and CDR2 from the germline V gene are SQVTM and ANQGSEA. Trimming removed 0 bases from V and 9 bases from J; junction bases left unmatched: 2. The CDR3 is CSVEDPGGTQYF. CDR3 bases: TGCAGCGTTGAAGATCCAGGGGGCACGCAGTATTTT.

A remark on this clone: The same CDR3 also results from other DNA sequences found in this sample. The V gene is TRBV10-3, the J gene TRBJ2-3; no reliable D call. Germline CDR1 ENHRY, CDR2 SYGVKD. The V gene lost 0 bases and the J gene lost 6 bases, with 1 base spanning the gap. The CDR3 is made up of 11 amino acids. This CDR3 is CAISESDTQYF. CDR3 DNA: TGTGCCATCAGTGAGTCTGATACGCAGTATTTT.

In its sample, this clone was seen once. The J gene is TRBJ2-5, the V gene TRBV5-1; D is perhaps TRBD2 (5 bases). CDR3 length equals 15 residues. The ends were cut back, 4 bases at V and 1 base at J, with 14 bases in the middle. From germline, CDR1 is SGHRS and CDR2 YFSETQ. DNA for the CDR3: TGCGCCAGCAGCCAATCCCCGGGGAGCCAAGAGACCCAGTACTTC. It codes for CASSQSPGSQETQYF. Full variable domain (rest looked up from reference TRBV5-1 and TRBJ2-5): KAGVTQTPRYLIKTRGQQVTLSCSPISGHRSVSWYQQTPGQGLQFLFEYFSETQRNKGNFPGRFSGRQFSNSRSEMNVSTLELGDSALYLCASSQSPGSQETQYFGPGTRLLVL.

The V call is TRBV9, the J call TRBJ2-2; no clear D gene. V lost 4 bases to trimming and J lost 1 base, with 2 bases between them. Germline values: CDR1 SGDLS, CDR2 YYNGEE. There are 12 residues in the CDR3. CDR3 bases: TGTGCCAGCAGCAGGAACACCGGGGAGCTGTTTTTT. Translating gives CASSRNTGELFF. Variable domain in full (rest from reference TRBV9 and TRBJ2-2): DSGVTQTPKHLITATGQRVTLRCSPRSGDLSVYWYQQSLDQGLQFLIQYYNGEERAKGNILERFSAQQFPDLHSELNLSSLELGDSALYFCASSRNTGELFFGEGSRLTVL.

This clone was recorded only once. This rearrangement joins TRBV14 to TRBJ1-2; no firm D call. The germline V gene has CDR1 SGHDN and CDR2 FVKESK. CDR3 length: 12 amino acids. The germline V and J ends were trimmed by 0 bases and 5 bases, with 4 bases remaining between them. CDR3 DNA sequence: TGTGCCAGCAGCCAAGACGGTTATGGCTACACCTTC. Its protein product is CASSQDGYGYTF.

This clone was counted only a few times. The V and J genes are TRBV10-3 and TRBJ2-5; 8 bases agree with TRBD1. J was trimmed by 5 bases and V by 10 bases; bases with no gene match: 12. The CDR3 sequence is 14 residues long. Looked up from germline, CDR1 is ENHRY and CDR2 is SYGVKD. The CDR3 region is CATQQGVVQETQYF. CDR3 in DNA: TGTGCCACTCAACAGGGGGTGGTTCAGGAGACCCAGTACTTC.

This clone was found many times. The chain employs TRBV14 and TRBJ2-5; TRBD2 aligns across 7 bases. The CDR3 consists of 15 residues. The V and J ends lost 2 bases and 1 base, in that order; junction bases with no gene match: 4. Germline assignment: CDR1 SGHDN and CDR2 FVKESK. CDR3 in DNA: TGTGCCAGCAGCCAATCTCAGCGGGGCCAAGAGACCCAGTACTTC. Translated: CASSQSQRGQETQYF.

The gene calls are TRBV30 and TRBJ1-3; no clear D. V dropped 5 bases and J dropped 0 bases, with 8 bases sitting between them. Germline V lookup: CDR1 GTSNPN, CDR2 SVGIG (reference sequence). This CDR3 is built from 13 residues. This chain's CDR3 is CAWSYSSGNTIYF. The CDR3 DNA reads as TGTGCCTGGTCGTACAGCTCTGGAAACACCATATATTTT.

The chain joins TRBV29-1 to TRBJ1-5; D remains ambiguous. V gave up 6 bases and J gave up 2 bases, with 14 bases separating them. This CDR3 contains 14 residues. Germline V gene sequence: CDR1 SQVTM, CDR2 ANQGSEA. CDR3 loop: CSVTGESGNQPQHF. The CDR3 nucleotides are TGCAGCGTAACCGGGGAATCCGGCAATCAGCCCCAGCATTTT.

The chain links TRBV10-3 to TRBJ1-2; a weak D match, TRBD1 (5 bases). CDR3 length: 12 amino acids. Trimming took off 6 bases at V and 8 bases at J, with 13 bases between the two ends. Germline V gene data show CDR1 as ENHRY and CDR2 as SYGVKD. The CDR3 sequence: CAIRRGDLGYTF. For the CDR3, the DNA is TGTGCCATCAGAAGAGGGGATCTGGGCTACACCTTC.

In its sample, this clone was seen once. Relative to the germline gene, one junction end is altered; a read error may explain this. The chain couples TRBV23-1 to TRBJ2-4; the D gene is possibly TRBD1 (5 bases). TRBV23-1 is known as an ORF, though its function is uncertain. The CDR3 consists of 9 residues. The CDR3 reads CASSRRQNF. Written as DNA, the CDR3 is TGCGCCAGCAGTCGCCGACAGAACTTC.

The chain links TRBV4-3 to TRBJ1-2; 8 nucleotides align to TRBD1. This CDR3 spans 17 amino acids. V lost 0 bases and J lost 8; bases outside the gene matches: 14. CDR1 LGHNA and CDR2 YSLEER come from the germline V gene. CDR3 sequence: CASSQDVASGGLLGYTF. Written as DNA, the CDR3 is TGCGCCAGCAGCCAAGATGTAGCGTCAGGGGGCTTGTTAGGCTACACCTTC.

This sequence joins TRBV27 and TRBJ1-2; D is perhaps TRBD1 (5 bases). The CDR3 is made up of 14 amino acids. The V end lost 6 bases, the J end lost 8 bases, and 19 bases lay between the germline ends. Germline V gene sequence: CDR1 MNHEY, CDR2 SMNVEV (reference sequence). CDR3 sequence reads: CASSHPGRLEGYTF. The CDR3 DNA reads TGTGCCAGCAGCCACCCGGGACGCCTAGAGGGCTACACCTTC.